One and the same sample provided the 2 T cell receptor beta chains below, sequenced in a study of blood T cell repertoires in COVID-19. Clones were read by immunoSEQ multiplex PCR, and TCRdb kept only the in-frame ones, dropping some. The sample shows 200,000 to 250,000 clones, under 90% of them seen only once. Sequencing input: peripheral blood. Source of these receptors: a woman older than 75 with active or convalescent COVID-19.

In the case of this clone: One end of the junction is discordant with germline, which a read error may explain. V and J are TRBV5-1 and TRBJ2-7; D uncertain. This CDR3 is 13 amino acids long. Germline V gene lookup returns CDR1 SGHRS and CDR2 YFSETQ. The CDR3 loop is CASSLLSSYGQYF. CDR3 bases: TGCGCCAGCAGCTTGCTAAGCTCCTACGGGCAGTACTTC.

The chain links TRBV28 to TRBJ2-3; 7 nucleotides match TRBD2. V gave up 6 bases and J gave up 5 bases; unmatched junction bases: 11. The CDR3 runs 15 residues. Germline CDR1 and CDR2: MDHEN and SYDVKM. CDR3 sequence (DNA): TGTGCCAGCAGGGGGGGAGGGGATATTAGAGATACGCAGTATTTT. Its protein is CASRGGGDIRDTQYF. The full variable domain, in which reference TRBV28 and TRBJ2-3 provide the parts outside the CDR3, is DVKVTQSSRYLVKRTGEKVFLECVQDMDHENMFWYRQDPGLGLRLIYFSYDVKMKEKGDIPEGYSVSREKKERFSLILESASTNQTSMYLCASRGGGDIRDTQYFGPGTRLTVL.